The subject of this entry is one T cell receptor (beta chain). This entry belongs to a study of CD8 T cells in Susac syndrome. With 3 bases clipped from V and 3 bases from J, the junction kept 7 bases outside the gene matches. This CDR3 contains 15 residues. When the RNA was reverse transcribed, random hexamers were used with an input of roughly 0.45 to 1 ug. Using its own MiXCR run on the immunoSEQ multiplex PCR reads, TCRdb lists one record per CDR3 protein. In the table there are some 94,000 distinct CDR3 sequences, about 93% of which are singletons. The V call is TRBV12-3 or TRBV12-4, the J call TRBJ2-7, with TRBD1 matching 8 bases. The sample was CD4+ T cells from PBMCs. This TCR was sampled from a human donor with Susac syndrome. CDR3 amino acids: CASSFRTGGFYEQYF. In nucleotides, the CDR3 is TGTGCCAGCAGTTTCCGAACAGGGGGATTCTACGAGCAGTACTTC.